Listed below are T cell receptor beta chains from one sample, sequenced in a study of CD8+ T cells in alopecia areata. Produced via immunoSEQ multiplex PCR; TCRdb's table is partial and in-frame only. The sample has around 300,000 clones; roughly 63% are singletons. This specimen consisted of CD4+ T cells sorted from blood, obtained between weeks 51 and 54, from a patient treated with tofacitinib. These receptors all stem from a human donor with alopecia areata. Both conserved end residues are part of each CDR3. The D gene is left open where the match is weak. A clone size is listed for some rows: how often the clone was seen (once, few, many), or a class if it is expanded.

clone_size,j_call,v_call,d_call,cdr3_nt,cdr3_aa
-,TRBJ2-3,TRBV7-2,-,TGTGCCAGCCTCGGACCGCATATCATAAGGGGTACGCAGTATTTT,CASLGPHIIRGTQYF
few,TRBJ2-7,TRBV14,-,TGTGCCAGCAGCCAAACATCCTACGAGCAGTACTTC,CASSQTSYEQYF
-,TRBJ1-2,TRBV6-5,-,TGTGCCAGCAGTTACTCGATGTTGGGTCAGGGGTTTGGCTACACCTTC,CASSYSMLGQGFGYTF
-,TRBJ2-7,TRBV4-1,TRBD1,TGCGCCAGCAGCCGGACTGGTCAGACAGGGGGCTACGAGCAGTACTTC,CASSRTGQTGGYEQYF
-,TRBJ2-5,TRBV29-1,TRBD1,TGCAGCATGATGGACAGGGTGGCGGACTTC,CSMMDRVADF
-,TRBJ1-2,TRBV6-5,TRBD1,TGTGCCAGCCGAGGACAGGGGTTAGGCTACACCTTC,CASRGQGLGYTF
-,TRBJ2-3,TRBV4-2,-,TGTGCCAGCAGCCGACAGGTGGGGCCCGGTGAAAGCACAGATACGCAGTATTTT,CASSRQVGPGESTDTQYF
few,TRBJ2-3,TRBV7-2,TRBD1,TGTGCCAGCAGCTTAGCACGGACAGGGCCAGATACGCAGTATTTT,CASSLARTGPDTQYF
-,TRBJ1-4,TRBV5-6,-,TGTGCCAGCAGCCCCGACCCCAACGAAAAACTGTTTTTT,CASSPDPNEKLFF
few,TRBJ1-6,TRBV27,TRBD1,TGTGCCAGCAGGACCCCAACAGGGGGCAAAGATTCACCCCTCCACTTT,CASRTPTGGKDSPLHF
-,TRBJ1-5,TRBV10-3,TRBD1,TGTGCCATCAGTGTTGAGGGGGCAAATCAGCCCCAGCATTTT,CAISVEGANQPQHF
few,TRBJ2-3,TRBV4-3,TRBD2,TGCGCCAGCAGCCAAGCGCTTAGCGGGGGGGCAGATACGCAGTATTTT,CASSQALSGGADTQYF
-,TRBJ2-3,TRBV29-1,TRBD1,TGCAGCGTAATAGGACAGGGTAGTAGAGCAGATACGCAGTATTTT,CSVIGQGSRADTQYF
-,TRBJ2-5,TRBV6-1,TRBD2,TGTGCCAGCAGTGAAGACGGACTAGCGTCAGAGACCCAGTACTTC,CASSEDGLASETQYF
-,TRBJ1-5,TRBV30,-,TGTGCCTGGAGGACAGACCGAAATCAGCCCCAGCATTTT,CAWRTDRNQPQHF
-,TRBJ2-7,TRBV4-1,-,TGCGCCAGCAGCCGCCTTACAGGGTTTTACGAGCAGTACTTC,CASSRLTGFYEQYF
few,TRBJ2-2,TRBV29-1,-,TGCAGCGTCCGGACTGTGACCGGGGAGCTGTTTTTT,CSVRTVTGELFF